What follows is one T cell receptor beta chain and its context. The antigen is unknown. This record comes from a study of T cell responses to AZD1222 COVID-19 vaccine. Study-level points and caveats: Clonal diversity may have been underestimated, and the donors were mostly white British, with more females than males. Reportedly, close to half of spike-specific TCRs are directed against unmutated variant regions.

Trimming at V came to 4 bases and at J to 3 bases, leaving 6 bases not matched to a gene. The CDR3 totals 16 residues. Germline CDR1 and CDR2: SGHNT and YYREEE (reference sequence). Method: immunoSEQ multiplex PCR; TCRdb's copy keeps in-frame clones and lacks some. The data hold approximately 120,000 clones, with over 75% observed a single time. V and J are TRBV5-4 and TRBJ2-3; 12 bases match TRBD2. The receptor comes from an adult in good health. Specimen: peripheral blood, collected on day 0 of MenACWY control vaccination. CDR3 DNA: TGTGCCAGCAGCCTGCGGACTAGCGGGATAACAGATACGCAGTATTTT. Amino acid sequence: CASSLRTSGITDTQYF. The whole variable domain, remainder taken from reference TRBV5-4 and TRBJ2-3, is ETGVTQSPTHLIKTRGQQVTLRCSSQSGHNTVSWYQQALGQGPQFIFQYYREEENGRGNFPPRFSGLQFPNYSSELNVNALELDDSALYLCASSLRTSGITDTQYFGPGTRLTVL.